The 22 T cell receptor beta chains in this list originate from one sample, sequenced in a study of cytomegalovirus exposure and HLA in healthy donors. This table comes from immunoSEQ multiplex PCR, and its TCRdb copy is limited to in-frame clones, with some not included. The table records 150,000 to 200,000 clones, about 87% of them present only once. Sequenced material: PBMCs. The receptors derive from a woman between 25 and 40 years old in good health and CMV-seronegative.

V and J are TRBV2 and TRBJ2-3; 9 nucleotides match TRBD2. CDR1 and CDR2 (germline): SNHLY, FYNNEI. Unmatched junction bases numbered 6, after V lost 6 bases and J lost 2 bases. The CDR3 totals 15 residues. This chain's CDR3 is CASRMGGGVTDTQYF. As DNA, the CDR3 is TGTGCCAGCAGGATGGGCGGGGGGGTCACAGATACGCAGTATTTT.

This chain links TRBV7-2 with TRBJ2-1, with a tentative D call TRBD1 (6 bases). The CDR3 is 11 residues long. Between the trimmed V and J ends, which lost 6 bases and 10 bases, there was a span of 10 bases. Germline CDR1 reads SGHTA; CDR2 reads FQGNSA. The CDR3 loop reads CASRKDREQFF. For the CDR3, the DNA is TGTGCCAGCAGAAAAGACAGGGAGCAGTTCTTC.

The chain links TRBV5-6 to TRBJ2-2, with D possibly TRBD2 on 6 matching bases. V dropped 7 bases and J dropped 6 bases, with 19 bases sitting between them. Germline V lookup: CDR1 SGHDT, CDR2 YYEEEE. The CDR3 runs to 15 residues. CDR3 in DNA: TGTGCCAGCGGCCTCCCGGGACTCCCACCCGGGGAGCTGTTTTTT. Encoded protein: CASGLPGLPPGELFF.

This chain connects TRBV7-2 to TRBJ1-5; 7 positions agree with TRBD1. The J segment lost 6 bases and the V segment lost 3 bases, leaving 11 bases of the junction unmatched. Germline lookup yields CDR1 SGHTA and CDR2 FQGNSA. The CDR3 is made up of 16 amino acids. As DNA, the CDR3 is TGTGCCAGCAGCTTTCCCCCCTCAGGGGGGACTCAGCCCCAGCATTTT. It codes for CASSFPPSGGTQPQHF.

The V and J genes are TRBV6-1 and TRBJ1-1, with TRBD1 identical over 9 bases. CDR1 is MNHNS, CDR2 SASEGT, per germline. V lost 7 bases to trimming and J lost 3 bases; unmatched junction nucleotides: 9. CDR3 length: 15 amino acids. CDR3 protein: CASTQGDRADTEAFF. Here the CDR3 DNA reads TGTGCCAGCACACAAGGGGACAGGGCAGACACTGAAGCTTTCTTT.

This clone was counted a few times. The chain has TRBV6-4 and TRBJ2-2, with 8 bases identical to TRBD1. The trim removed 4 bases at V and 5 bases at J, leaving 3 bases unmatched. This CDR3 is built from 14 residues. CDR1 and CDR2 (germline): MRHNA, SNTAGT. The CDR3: CASSAGQGTGELFF. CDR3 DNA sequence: TGTGCCAGCAGTGCCGGACAGGGTACCGGGGAGCTGTTTTTT.

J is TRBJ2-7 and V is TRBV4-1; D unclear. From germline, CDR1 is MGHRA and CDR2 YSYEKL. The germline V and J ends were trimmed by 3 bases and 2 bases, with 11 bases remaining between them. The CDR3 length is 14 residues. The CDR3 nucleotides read TGCGCCAGCAGCCAGGGCAGTGCCACCTACGAGCAGTACTTC. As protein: CASSQGSATYEQYF.

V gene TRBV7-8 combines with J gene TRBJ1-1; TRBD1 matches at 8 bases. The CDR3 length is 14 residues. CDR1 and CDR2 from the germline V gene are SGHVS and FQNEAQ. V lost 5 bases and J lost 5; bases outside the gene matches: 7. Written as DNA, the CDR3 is TGTGCCAGCAGCCCGGACAGGGTAGGAACTGAAGCTTTCTTT. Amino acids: CASSPDRVGTEAFF.

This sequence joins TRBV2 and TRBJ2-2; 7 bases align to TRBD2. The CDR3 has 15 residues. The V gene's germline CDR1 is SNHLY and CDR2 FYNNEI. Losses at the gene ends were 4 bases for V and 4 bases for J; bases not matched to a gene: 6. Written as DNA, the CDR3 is TGTGCCAGCAGTGTTACTAGCGTTGCCACCGGGGAGCTGTTTTTT. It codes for CASSVTSVATGELFF.

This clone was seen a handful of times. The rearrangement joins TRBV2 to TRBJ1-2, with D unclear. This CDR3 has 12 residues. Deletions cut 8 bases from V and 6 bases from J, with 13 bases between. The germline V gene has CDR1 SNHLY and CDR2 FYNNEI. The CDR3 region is CASEQLGHGYTF. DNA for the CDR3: TGTGCCAGCGAACAACTTGGGCATGGCTACACCTTC.

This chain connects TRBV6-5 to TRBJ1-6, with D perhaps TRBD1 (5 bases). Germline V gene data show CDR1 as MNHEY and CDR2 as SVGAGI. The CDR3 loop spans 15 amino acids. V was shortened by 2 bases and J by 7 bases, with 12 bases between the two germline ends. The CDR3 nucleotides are TGTGCCAGCAGTTACAAGGGGATAGGCAATTCACCCCTCCACTTT. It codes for CASSYKGIGNSPLHF.

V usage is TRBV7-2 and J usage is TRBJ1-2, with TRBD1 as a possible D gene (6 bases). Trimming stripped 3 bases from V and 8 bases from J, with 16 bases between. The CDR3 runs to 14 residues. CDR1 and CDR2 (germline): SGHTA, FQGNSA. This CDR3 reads CASSLRQAREGYTF. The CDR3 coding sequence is TGTGCCAGCAGCTTGAGACAGGCACGTGAAGGCTACACCTTC.

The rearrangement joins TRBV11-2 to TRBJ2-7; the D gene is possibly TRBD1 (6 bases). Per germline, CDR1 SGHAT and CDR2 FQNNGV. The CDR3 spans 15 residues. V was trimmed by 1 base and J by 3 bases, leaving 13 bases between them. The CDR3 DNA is TGTGCCAGCAGCTTAGTTCCAGGGGCGCACTACGAGCAGTACTTC. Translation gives CASSLVPGAHYEQYF.

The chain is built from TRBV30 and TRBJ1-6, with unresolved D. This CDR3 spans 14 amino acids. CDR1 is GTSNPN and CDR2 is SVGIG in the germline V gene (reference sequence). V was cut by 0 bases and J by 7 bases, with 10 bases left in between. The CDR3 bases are TGTGCCTGGAGTGTAGAGGCGCTCAATTCACCCCTCCACTTT. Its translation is CAWSVEALNSPLHF.

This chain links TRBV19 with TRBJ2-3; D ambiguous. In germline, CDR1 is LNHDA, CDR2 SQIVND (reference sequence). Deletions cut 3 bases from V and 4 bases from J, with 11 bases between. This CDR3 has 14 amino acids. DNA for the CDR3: TGTGCCAGTAGTATCCTCAGTCGTCCAGATACGCAGTATTTT. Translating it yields CASSILSRPDTQYF.

The CDR3 bases are TGTGCCAGTAGTATATACGGCTCGGGACTTAGCTCCTACAATGAGCAGTTCTTC. This gives the protein CASSIYGSGLSSYNEQFF. The rearrangement uses TRBV19 and TRBJ2-1; D is perhaps TRBD2 (6 bases). The germline V and J ends were trimmed by 2 bases and 0 bases, with 17 bases remaining between them. CDR3 length equals 18 residues. CDR1 is LNHDA and CDR2 is SQIVND in the germline V gene (reference sequence).

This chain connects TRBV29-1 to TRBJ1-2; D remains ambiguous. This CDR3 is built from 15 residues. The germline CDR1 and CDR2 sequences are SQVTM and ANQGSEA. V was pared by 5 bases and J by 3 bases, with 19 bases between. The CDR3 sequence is CSVWPANSEDYGYTF. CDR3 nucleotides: TGCAGCGTTTGGCCAGCTAACAGTGAAGACTATGGCTACACCTTC.

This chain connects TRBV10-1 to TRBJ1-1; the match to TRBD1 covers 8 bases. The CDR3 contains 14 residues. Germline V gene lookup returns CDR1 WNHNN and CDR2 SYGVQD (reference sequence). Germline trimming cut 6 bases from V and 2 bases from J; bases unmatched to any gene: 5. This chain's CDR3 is CASSPGGRNTEAFF. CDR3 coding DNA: TGCGCCAGCAGCCCAGGGGGCAGAAACACTGAAGCTTTCTTT.

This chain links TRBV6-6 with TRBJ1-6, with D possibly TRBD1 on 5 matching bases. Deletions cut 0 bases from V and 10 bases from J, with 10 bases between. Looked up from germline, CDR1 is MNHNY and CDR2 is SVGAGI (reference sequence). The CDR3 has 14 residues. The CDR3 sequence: CASSYSADKSPLHF. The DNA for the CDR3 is TGTGCCAGCAGTTACTCGGCGGACAAGTCACCCCTCCACTTT.

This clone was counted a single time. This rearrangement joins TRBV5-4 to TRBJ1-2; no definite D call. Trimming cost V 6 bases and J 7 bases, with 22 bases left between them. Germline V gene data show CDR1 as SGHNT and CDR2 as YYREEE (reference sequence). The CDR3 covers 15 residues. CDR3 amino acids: CASTRRRDSGSGYTF. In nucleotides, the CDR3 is TGTGCCAGCACGCGAAGACGAGACTCTGGGTCTGGCTACACCTTC.

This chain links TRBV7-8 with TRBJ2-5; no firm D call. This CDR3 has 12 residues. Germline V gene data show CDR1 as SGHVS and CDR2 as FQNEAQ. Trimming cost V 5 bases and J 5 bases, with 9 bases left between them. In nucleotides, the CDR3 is TGTGCCAGCAGCACGAGCAGGGAGACCCAGTACTTC. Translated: CASSTSRETQYF.

The DNA of the CDR3 is TGCGCCAGCAGCCATGGGACTGATTACCAAGAGACCCAGTACTTC. Protein: CASSHGTDYQETQYF. This rearrangement joins TRBV5-1 to TRBJ2-5; weak D call: TRBD2 (6 bases). The ends were cut back, 4 bases at V and 0 bases at J, with 13 bases in the middle. Germline lookup yields CDR1 SGHRS and CDR2 YFSETQ. The CDR3 runs 15 residues.